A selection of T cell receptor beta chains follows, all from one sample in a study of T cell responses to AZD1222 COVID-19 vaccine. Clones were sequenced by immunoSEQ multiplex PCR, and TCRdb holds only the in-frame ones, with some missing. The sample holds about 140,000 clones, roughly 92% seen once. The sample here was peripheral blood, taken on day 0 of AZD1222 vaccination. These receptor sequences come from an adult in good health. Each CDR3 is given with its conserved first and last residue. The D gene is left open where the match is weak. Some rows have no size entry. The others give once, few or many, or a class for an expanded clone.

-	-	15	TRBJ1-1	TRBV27	TGTGCCAGCAGTTTATCTTGGAGGTCGAACACTGAAGCTTTCTTT	CASSLSWRSNTEAFF
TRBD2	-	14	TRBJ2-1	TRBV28	TGTGCCAGCAGTTTTGGACTAGCGTCAAATGAGCAGTTCTTC	CASSFGLASNEQFF
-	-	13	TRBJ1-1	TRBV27	TGTGCCAGCAGTTCATATAGGAGAACTGAAGCTTTCTTT	CASSSYRRTEAFF
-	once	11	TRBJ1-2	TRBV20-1	TGCAGTGCTATGATTGAGGGCGGCTACACCTTC	CSAMIEGGYTF
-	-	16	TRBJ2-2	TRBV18	TGTGCCAGCTCACCACCGACCACCTCGGACACCGGGGAGCTGTTTTTT	CASSPPTTSDTGELFF
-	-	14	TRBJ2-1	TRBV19	TGTGCCAGTAGTATTAGGGGAGTTGCGAATGAGCAGTTCTTC	CASSIRGVANEQFF
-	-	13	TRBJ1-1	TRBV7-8	TGTGCCAGCAGCTTAGCTAGTCACACTGAAGCTTTCTTT	CASSLASHTEAFF
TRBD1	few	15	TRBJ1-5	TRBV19	TGTGCCAGTAGAGAAGGGGGCGTCGGAAATCAGCCCCAGCATTTT	CASREGGVGNQPQHF
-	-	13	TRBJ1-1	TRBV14	TGTGCCAGCAGCCGAACCGGGAACACTGAAGCTTTCTTT	CASSRTGNTEAFF
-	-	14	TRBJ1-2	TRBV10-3	TGTGCCATCAGTGAGGCCCGGACGAGCTATGGCTACACCTTC	CAISEARTSYGYTF